Included here is one TCR beta chain sequence, with context. This record comes from a study of OX40 agonist ivuxolimab in advanced cancers. Clones were sequenced by immunoSEQ multiplex PCR, and TCRdb holds only the in-frame ones, with some missing. The sample holds 100,000 to 110,000 clones; about 91% are singletons and the top ten take roughly 0.56%. This CDR3 has 13 amino acids. The germline gives CDR1 MDHEN, CDR2 SYDVKM. V dropped 4 bases and J dropped 0 bases, with 4 bases sitting between them. The chain combines TRBV28 with TRBJ1-5; D remains unclear. This TCR was recovered from an adult with an advanced solid tumor such as melanoma, head and neck, liver or kidney cancer. Sample: CD4+ or CD8+ T cells sorted from blood, taken in a trial of the OX40 agonist ivuxolimab. CDR3 loop: CASSWYSNQPQHF. The CDR3 DNA follows: TGTGCCAGCAGTTGGTATAGCAATCAGCCCCAGCATTTT.